This T cell receptor beta chain was obtained from a study of CD8 T cells in ankylosing spondylitis. Germline loops: CDR1 SGHVS, CDR2 FQNEAQ. With 2 bases clipped from V and 2 bases from J, the junction kept 10 bases outside the gene matches. The CDR3 length is 19 residues. Study-level findings and limits: Disease-linked clones displayed a CD8+ phenotype and appeared relatively rarely in peripheral blood. Disease-associated clones were reportedly significantly overrepresented in matched ankylosing spondylitis synovial fluid. Earlier studies detected some motif variants in reactive arthritis synovial fluid and blood.

This clonotype was counted at least ten times. The antigen remains unidentified. A quantitative 5'-RACE method, one with molecular barcodes, was used to make TCR beta libraries. TCRdb called the 5' RACE reads again in MiXCR, with one record for every CDR3 protein. The sample holds 300,000 to 400,000 distinct CDR3 sequences, about 14% seen once. This chain uses TRBV7-8 with TRBJ1-5; 12 bases are shared with TRBD1. The sequencing sample was made of blood, either unsorted or a sorted T cell fraction (not recorded which). This TCR came from a male donor with ankylosing spondylitis or in good health (not recorded which). The CDR3 is CASSLLGTGGRIGNQPQHF. The CDR3 region has the DNA TGTGCCAGCAGCTTACTAGGGACAGGGGGCAGGATCGGCAATCAGCCCCAGCATTTT.